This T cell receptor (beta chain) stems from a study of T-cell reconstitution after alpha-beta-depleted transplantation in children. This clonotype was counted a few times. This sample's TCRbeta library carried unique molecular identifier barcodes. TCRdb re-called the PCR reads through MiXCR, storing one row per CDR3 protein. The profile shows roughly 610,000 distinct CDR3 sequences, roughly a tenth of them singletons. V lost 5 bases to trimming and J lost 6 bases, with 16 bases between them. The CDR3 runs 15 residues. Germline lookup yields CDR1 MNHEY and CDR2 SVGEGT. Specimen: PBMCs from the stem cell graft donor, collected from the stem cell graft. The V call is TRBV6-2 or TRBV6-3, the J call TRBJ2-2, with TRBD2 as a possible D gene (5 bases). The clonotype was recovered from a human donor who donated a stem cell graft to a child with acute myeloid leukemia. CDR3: CASSQTGKSPGELFF. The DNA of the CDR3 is TGTGCCAGCAGTCAGACCGGGAAGTCCCCCGGGGAGCTGTTTTTT.